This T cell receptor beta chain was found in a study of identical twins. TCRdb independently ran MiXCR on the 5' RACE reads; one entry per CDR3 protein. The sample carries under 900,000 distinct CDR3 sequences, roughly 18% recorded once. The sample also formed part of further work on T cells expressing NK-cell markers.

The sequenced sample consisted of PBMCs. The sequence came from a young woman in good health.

The CDR3 nucleotides read TGTGCCAGCAGCTTAAGCGTCTCGGGCGGACCCGAGCAGTACTTC. This gives the protein CASSLSVSGGPEQYF. The rearrangement joins TRBV7-6 to TRBJ2-7; no clear D gene. CDR3 size: 15 residues. Trimming left V 2 bases short and J 6 bases short, with 17 bases between. CDR1 and CDR2 from the germline V gene are SGHVS and FNYEAQ.